This TCR beta chain is drawn from a study of blood T cell repertoires in COVID-19. The overall study: The study drew acute and convalescent COVID-19 samples from the United States, Italy and Spain.

The table came from immunoSEQ multiplex PCR; TCRdb's copy has only in-frame clones and leaves some out. In the table there are around 250,000 clones, 85% to 90% of which are singletons. V lost 4 bases to trimming and J lost 4 bases; unmatched junction nucleotides: 9. This CDR3 has 16 amino acids. From germline, CDR1 is SGHRS and CDR2 YFSETQ. This study enrolled people aged roughly 18 to 90 from about two dozen US geographic areas. The TCR sequence derives from a man aged 18-30 years who had recovered from COVID-19. The genes are TRBV5-1 and TRBJ2-3; 10 nucleotides agree with TRBD2. Sequences were obtained from PBMCs or T cells enriched from blood (not recorded which). CDR3 protein: CASSPDPSGRSDTQYF. DNA of the CDR3: TGCGCCAGCAGCCCGGACCCTAGCGGGAGATCAGATACGCAGTATTTT.